This TCR beta chain was identified in a study of neoadjuvant anti-PD-1 for oral cavity cancer. Time point in this sample: after neoadjuvant nivolumab, at surgical resection. Sequencing was performed with immunoSEQ multiplex PCR; in TCRdb, only in-frame clones are kept and a portion is missing. The table has 73,000 or so clones, around 83% seen once; the top ten hold approximately 3.6%. The CDR3 sequence is 17 residues long. Unmatched junction bases numbered 14, after V lost 3 bases and J lost 8 bases. CDR1 is SGHRS and CDR2 is YFSETQ in the germline V gene. The input for sequencing was PBMCs, taken after nivolumab (anti-PD-1) treatment. The receptor's source is a person between 40 and 85 years old with oral cavity squamous cell carcinoma. The chain links TRBV5-1 to TRBJ2-1, with 10 bases fitting TRBD1. CDR3 in DNA: TGCGCCAGCAGCTCAGCCGAAAGACAGGGGGCGCAGGATGAGCAGTTCTTC. Translation gives CASSSAERQGAQDEQFF. Variable domain in full (rest from reference TRBV5-1 and TRBJ2-1): KAGVTQTPRYLIKTRGQQVTLSCSPISGHRSVSWYQQTPGQGLQFLFEYFSETQRNKGNFPGRFSGRQFSNSRSEMNVSTLELGDSALYLCASSSAERQGAQDEQFFGPGTRLTVL.